This T cell receptor beta chain is from a study of technical replicates of blood from a few donors. Profiling relied on immunoSEQ multiplex PCR, and the TCRdb table lists in-frame clones only, not all of them. Among more than 70,000 clones listed, about nine tenths were seen once. The CDR3 loop spans 15 amino acids. CDR1 and CDR2 (germline): LNHDA, SQIVND (reference sequence). After removal of 5 bases from V and 4 bases from J, the junction contained 6 bases not matched to a gene. The chain carries TRBV19 and TRBJ2-7; TRBD2 matches at 12 bases. What was sequenced was T cells isolated from PBMCs. This TCR was recovered from a human donor in good health. As DNA, the CDR3 is TGTGCCAGTAGTCCGGGGACTAGCGGGTTTTACGAGCAGTACTTC. It is translated as CASSPGTSGFYEQYF.